This is a list of T cell receptor beta chains from one sample in a study of shared clonotypes between healthy human individuals. Assay used: immunoSEQ multiplex PCR; TCRdb lists only in-frame clones, some missing. The profile covers millions of clones, with roughly 92% appearing a single time and around 0.15% taken by the ten largest. The material sequenced was naive CD4+ T cells sorted from blood. These receptors originate from a man aged 18 to 30 in good health. Each CDR3 is given with its conserved first and last residue. Fields, in order: clone size, J gene, D gene, V gene, CDR3 protein, CDR3 DNA. A D gene is named only where the DNA matches it firmly. Size is stated for part of the rows, as once, few or many counts, or as a class when the clone is expanded.

.	TRBJ2-2	TRBD1	TRBV28	CASTRDSNTGELFF	TGTGCCAGCACCCGGGACAGTAACACCGGGGAGCTGTTTTTT
.	TRBJ2-7	.	TRBV5-4	CASSFAGQRSSYEQYF	TGTGCCAGCAGCTTTGCGGGGCAGCGGAGCTCCTACGAGCAGTACTTC
.	TRBJ1-5	.	TRBV2	CASRGGVEGNQPQHF	TGTGCCAGCCGGGGCGGGGTGGAGGGAAATCAGCCCCAGCATTTT
.	TRBJ2-6	TRBD1	TRBV5-1	CASSRTGGVSGANVLTF	TGCGCCAGCAGTAGAACAGGGGGAGTCTCTGGGGCCAACGTCCTGACTTTC
.	TRBJ2-3	TRBD1	TRBV6-1	CASSTTGGTDTQYF	TGTGCCAGCAGTACGACAGGGGGCACAGATACGCAGTATTTT
.	TRBJ2-3	.	TRBV4-2	CASSQKGATASTDTQYF	TGTGCCAGCAGCCAAAAGGGAGCCACCGCTAGCACAGATACGCAGTATTTT
.	TRBJ2-1	TRBD2	TRBV10-3	CATRAGGNDNEQFF	TGTGCCACAAGGGCGGGAGGGAACGACAATGAGCAGTTCTTC
.	TRBJ1-6	.	TRBV2	CASSEDHVTNSPLHF	TGTGCCAGCAGTGAAGATCACGTGACTAATTCACCCCTCCACTTT
.	TRBJ1-5	.	TRBV5-6	CASSGQGNQPQHF	TGTGCCAGCAGCGGGCAGGGGAATCAGCCCCAGCATTTT
.	TRBJ2-3	TRBD2	TRBV6-6	CASRLTSGSGTDTQYF	TGTGCCAGCAGATTGACTAGCGGGAGTGGAACAGATACGCAGTATTTT
once	TRBJ2-6	.	TRBV28	CASSDPGHPSSGANVLTF	TGTGCCAGCAGCGACCCGGGACACCCCTCCTCTGGGGCCAACGTCCTGACTTTC
.	TRBJ2-7	TRBD1	TRBV7-7	CASSPGTGDSYEQYF	TGTGCTAGCAGCCCTGGGACAGGGGATTCCTACGAGCAGTACTTC
.	TRBJ1-2	.	TRBV7-9	CASSLYPQGFYGYTF	TGTGCCAGCAGCTTATACCCCCAGGGATTCTATGGCTACACCTTC